There are a few counts of the clone carrying this T cell receptor (beta chain). What it recognizes is unknown. The CDR3 runs to 13 residues. V lost 11 bases and J lost 4, with 16 bases in between. This entry belongs to a study of T cell responses to AZD1222 COVID-19 vaccine. Study information: Investigators merged groups given second doses at roughly 4 or roughly 12 weeks.

Study findings and constraints: Nearly half of spike-specific TCRs reportedly target unmutated variant regions. The donor group comprised mostly white British people and more females; the analysis possibly underestimated clonal diversity. Vaccine-associated CD4 TCRs ranged over spike, dominating at 160-218 and 743-854.

This table comes from immunoSEQ multiplex PCR, and its TCRdb copy is limited to in-frame clones, with some not included. There are roughly 180,000 clones in the sample; around 87% occur only once, and around 2.6% lies in the top ten. This receptor was identified in an adult in good health. The V call is TRBV12-3 or TRBV12-4, the J call TRBJ2-3; D possibly corresponds to TRBD2 (7 bases). Sequencing was performed on peripheral blood, taken on day 0 of AZD1222 vaccination. CDR3 protein: CASRGGAADTQYF. CDR3 nucleotide sequence: TGTGCCTCAAGGGGGGGGGCCGCAGATACGCAGTATTTT.